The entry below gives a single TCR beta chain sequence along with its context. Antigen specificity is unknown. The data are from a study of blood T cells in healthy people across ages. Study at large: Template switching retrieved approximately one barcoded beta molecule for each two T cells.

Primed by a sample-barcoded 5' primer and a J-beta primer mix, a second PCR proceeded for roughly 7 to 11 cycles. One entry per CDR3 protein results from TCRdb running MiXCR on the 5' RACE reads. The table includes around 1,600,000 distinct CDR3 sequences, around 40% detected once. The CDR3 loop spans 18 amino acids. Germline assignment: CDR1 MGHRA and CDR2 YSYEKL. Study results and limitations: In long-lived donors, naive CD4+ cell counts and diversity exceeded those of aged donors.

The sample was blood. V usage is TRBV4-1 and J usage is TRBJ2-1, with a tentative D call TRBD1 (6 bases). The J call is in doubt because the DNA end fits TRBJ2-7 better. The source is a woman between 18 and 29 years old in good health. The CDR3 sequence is CASSQGQAKGPRYNEQYF. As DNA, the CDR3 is TGCGCCAGCAGCCAAGGACAGGCAAAGGGGCCGCGGTACAATGAGCAGTACTTC.